This TCR beta chain derives from a study of technical replicates of blood from a few donors. The germline V gene encodes CDR1 SGHTA and CDR2 FQGTGA. V shed 2 bases and J shed 9 bases, with 17 bases lying between them. CDR3 length equals 15 residues. Libraries were prepared by immunoSEQ multiplex PCR; TCRdb keeps only in-frame clonotypes and omits some of them. The sample records 85,000 to 95,000 clones, 96% being singletons. The rearrangement links TRBV7-3 to TRBJ2-1, with D possibly TRBD1 on 6 matching bases. Sequencing used T cells isolated from PBMCs. The TCR comes from a human donor in good health. The CDR3 DNA reads TGTGCCAGCAGCTTATCTTGGGGGCGTCTAAGTGAGCAGTTCTTC. Its translation is CASSLSWGRLSEQFF.